The 16 T cell receptor beta chains in this list originate from one sample, sequenced in a study of radiotherapy plus CTLA-4 blockade in lung cancer. Clones were read by immunoSEQ multiplex PCR, and TCRdb kept only the in-frame ones, dropping some. This table has some 100,000 clones, 78% appearing once. The material sequenced was peripheral blood, taken from a patient treated with radiotherapy plus ipilimumab. The receptors shown here come from a human donor with non-small cell lung cancer who had a partial response to radiotherapy plus ipilimumab.

The CDR3 region is CASTQGGGSGEQYV. Here the CDR3 DNA reads TGTGCCAGCACCCAGGGTGGGGGGTCTGGCGAGCAGTACGTC. The chain links TRBV5-5 to TRBJ2-7; a weak D match, TRBD2 (6 bases). Germline lookup yields CDR1 SGHKS and CDR2 YYEKEE (reference sequence). The CDR3 spans 14 residues. Trimming shortened V by 6 bases and J by 6 bases, and 19 bases separated the two germline ends.

The V gene is TRBV29-1, the J gene TRBJ2-6, with D possibly matching TRBD1 (7 bases). The CDR3 runs 14 residues. V lost 6 bases and J lost 0, with 9 bases in between. Germline V gene lookup returns CDR1 SQVTM and CDR2 ANQGSEA. The CDR3 loop is CSVRGDSGANVLTF. The CDR3 region has the DNA TGCAGCGTCAGGGGGGACTCTGGGGCCAACGTCCTGACTTTC.

V and J are TRBV28 and TRBJ1-1, with a possible D match to TRBD1 (5 bases). Trimming stripped 6 bases from V and 5 bases from J, with 13 bases between. CDR1 MDHEN and CDR2 SYDVKM come from the germline V gene. The CDR3 is 13 amino acids. In DNA, the CDR3 is TGTGCCAGCAGGGGACTTGGAAGAACTGAAGCTTTCTTT. Translation gives CASRGLGRTEAFF.

The rearrangement joins TRBV7-2 to TRBJ1-6; 10 nucleotides agree with TRBD1. The CDR3 totals 15 residues. V was pared by 1 base and J by 10 bases, with 4 bases of the junction left unmatched. Per germline, CDR1 SGHTA and CDR2 FQGNSA. CDR3 coding DNA: TGTGCCAGCAGCTTAGTGGGACAGGGGAGATCACCCCTCCACTTT. Translation: CASSLVGQGRSPLHF.

The chain links TRBV28 to TRBJ2-7; the match to TRBD2 covers 12 bases. This CDR3 is 14 amino acids long. Trimming cost V 6 bases and J 6 bases; bases outside gene matches: 6. Germline V CDR1 and CDR2: MDHEN, SYDVKM. This chain's CDR3 is CASSSSGRGGEQYF. The CDR3 DNA reads as TGTGCCAGCAGCTCTAGCGGGAGGGGGGGCGAGCAGTACTTC. Full variable domain (remainder filled in from reference TRBV28 and TRBJ2-7): DVKVTQSSRYLVKRTGEKVFLECVQDMDHENMFWYRQDPGLGLRLIYFSYDVKMKEKGDIPEGYSVSREKKERFSLILESASTNQTSMYLCASSSSGRGGEQYFGPGTRLTVT.

V gene TRBV6-5 combines with J gene TRBJ1-4, with unresolved D. With 8 bases removed from V and 2 bases from J, the gap between germline ends came to 12 bases. Germline-derived CDR1 and CDR2 are MNHEY and SVGAGI. The CDR3 covers 14 residues. This chain's CDR3 is CASSGGRTNEKLFF. CDR3 sequence (DNA): TGTGCCAGCTCCGGTGGGCGTACTAATGAAAAACTGTTTTTT.

This clone was picked up one time. The chain has TRBV2 and TRBJ2-3; no firm D call. Germline V CDR1 and CDR2: SNHLY, FYNNEI. Trimming took 3 bases from V and 0 from J, leaving 4 bases between them. The CDR3 spans 13 residues. This CDR3 reads CASSDLSTDTQYF. The CDR3, as DNA: TGTGCCAGCAGTGACCTGAGCACAGATACGCAGTATTTT.

This clone was observed once. The J gene is TRBJ2-4, the V gene TRBV5-4; a weak D match, TRBD1 (6 bases). V shed 0 bases and J shed 1 base, with 17 bases lying between them. Germline V CDR1 and CDR2: SGHNT, YYREEE (reference sequence). The CDR3 consists of 18 residues. CDR3 in amino acids: CASSLAGAGAMAKNIQYF. The CDR3, as DNA: TGTGCCAGCAGCTTGGCCGGAGCAGGGGCGATGGCCAAAAACATTCAGTACTTC. Supplemented by reference TRBV5-4 and TRBJ2-4, the full variable domain reads ETGVTQSPTHLIKTRGQQVTLRCSSQSGHNTVSWYQQALGQGPQFIFQYYREEENGRGNFPPRFSGLQFPNYSSELNVNALELDDSALYLCASSLAGAGAMAKNIQYFGAGTRLSVL.

In this sample, this clone turned up once. The V call is TRBV28, the J call TRBJ2-7, with TRBD1 matching over 10 bases. CDR1 MDHEN and CDR2 SYDVKM come from the germline V gene. CDR3 size: 18 residues. Trimming took 3 bases from V and 0 from J; bases not matched to a gene: 11. The CDR3 region is CASSFGTGALSSSYEQYV. The CDR3 nucleotides read TGTGCCAGCAGTTTTGGGACAGGGGCCCTATCTAGCTCCTACGAGCAGTACGTC.

This clone appeared a single time. This chain joins TRBV11-2 and TRBJ1-1; D not resolved. The V gene's germline CDR1 is SGHAT and CDR2 FQNNGV. The CDR3 runs to 12 residues. V was trimmed by 0 bases and J by 8 bases, leaving 7 bases between them. In nucleotides, the CDR3 is TGTGCCAGCAGCTTAGATCGGTCAGAAGCTTTCTTT. Translated: CASSLDRSEAFF.

The chain is built from TRBV28 and TRBJ2-4, with 7 bases lining up with TRBD1. The CDR3 runs to 15 residues. J lost 8 bases, V lost 5 bases, and 12 bases had no gene match. CDR1 is MDHEN and CDR2 is SYDVKM in the germline V gene. The CDR3 DNA reads TGTGCCAGCAGTACTAGACAGGGAAGCTTTCACATTCAGTACTTC. It specifies CASSTRQGSFHIQYF.

This chain uses TRBV5-1 with TRBJ2-1; 8 nucleotides agree with TRBD2. CDR3 length equals 17 residues. The V gene's germline CDR1 is SGHRS and CDR2 YFSETQ. Unmatched junction bases numbered 17, after V lost 0 bases and J lost 12 bases. In DNA, the CDR3 is TGCGCCAGCAGCTTGGGGGCCCCGGTGGCTAGCGGGCCTTGGCAGTTCTTC. Its protein is CASSLGAPVASGPWQFF.

The J gene is TRBJ2-3, the V gene TRBV7-3, with D tentatively TRBD1 (5 bases). The V gene lost 5 bases and the J gene lost 3 bases, with 15 bases spanning the gap. In germline, CDR1 is SGHTA, CDR2 FQGTGA. The length of the CDR3 is 15 residues. The CDR3 DNA sequence: TGTGCCAGCAGCCCCCGAAGGGGTCCGACAGATACGCAGTATTTT. Amino acids: CASSPRRGPTDTQYF.

The chain is built from TRBV5-8 and TRBJ2-3; perhaps TRBD1 as D (5 bases). CDR1 is SGHTS and CDR2 is YDEGEE in the germline V gene. This CDR3 spans 15 amino acids. Trimming took off 2 bases at V and 2 bases at J, with 12 bases between the two ends. CDR3 in amino acids: CASSLFQGITDTQYF. The CDR3 DNA sequence: TGTGCCAGCAGCTTATTCCAGGGAATCACAGATACGCAGTATTTT. Together with reference TRBV5-8 and TRBJ2-3, the CDR3 gives the full variable domain: EAGVTQSPTHLIKTRGQQATLRCSPISGHTSVYWYQQALGLGLQFLLWYDEGEERNRGNFPPRFSGRQFPNYSSELNVNALELEDSALYLCASSLFQGITDTQYFGPGTRLTVL.

DNA for the CDR3: TGTGCCTGGAGCCGACAGGGGATGGTCACAGATACGCAGTATTTT. Its protein product is CAWSRQGMVTDTQYF. The V call is TRBV30, the J call TRBJ2-3, with 8 nucleotides matching TRBD1. The CDR3 runs 15 residues. CDR1 is GTSNPN, CDR2 SVGIG, per germline (reference sequence). The V gene end was trimmed by 3 bases and the J gene end by 2 bases; junction bases not matched to a gene: 7. The full variable domain, rest sourced from reference TRBV30 and TRBJ2-3, is SQTIHQWPATLVQPVGSPLSLECTVEGTSNPNLYWYRQAAGRGLQLLFYSVGIGQISSEVPQNLSASRPQDRQFILSSKKLLLSDSGFYLCAWSRQGMVTDTQYFGPGTRLTVL.

This clone came up once. The chain links TRBV29-1 to TRBJ2-5, with no clear D. The germline CDR1 and CDR2 sequences are SQVTM and ANQGSEA. CDR3 length equals 12 residues. Trimming removed 6 bases from V and 2 bases from J, with 10 bases in between. CDR3 protein: CSVHWLQETQYF. The CDR3 nucleotides are TGCAGCGTCCACTGGTTACAAGAGACCCAGTACTTC.